Presented here are 17 T cell receptor beta chains from one specimen sequenced in a study of Ad26.COV2.S vaccination and SARS-CoV-2 variants. Treatment defined: 19 received Ad26.COV2.S at low or high dose, single or two shots; about 5 received placebo; per-sample allocation not given. It was on day 63 after the first vaccine or placebo injection that samples were taken. TCRdb keeps only in-frame clones here, not all; method: immunoSEQ multiplex PCR. This sample yields hundreds of thousands of clones, of which approximately 86% are seen a single time; about 10% belongs to the top ten. This specimen was peripheral blood, taken in a trial of Ad26.COV2.S vaccine versus placebo. The source is a person between 18 and 65 years old who received the Ad26.COV2.S COVID-19 vaccine or a placebo.

The gene calls are TRBV7-2 and TRBJ2-2; 7 positions agree with TRBD2. Germline trimming cut 0 bases from V and 0 bases from J; bases unmatched to any gene: 16. Germline assignment: CDR1 SGHTA and CDR2 FQGNSA. The CDR3 contains 21 residues. The CDR3 here is CASSLAFSIRAGLSNTGELFF. CDR3 nucleotide sequence: TGTGCCAGCAGCTTAGCCTTCTCGATTCGAGCGGGGCTTTCGAACACCGGGGAGCTGTTTTTT. The whole variable domain, remainder taken from reference TRBV7-2 and TRBJ2-2, is GAGVSQSPSNKVTEKGKDVELRCDPISGHTALYWYRQSLGQGLEFLIYFQGNSAPDKSGLPSDRFSAERTGGSVSTLTIQRTQQEDSAVYLCASSLAFSIRAGLSNTGELFFGEGSRLTVL.

This rearrangement joins TRBV5-1 to TRBJ2-1; 7 positions agree with TRBD1. CDR3 size: 15 residues. Germline CDR1 reads SGHRS; CDR2 reads YFSETQ. Trimming cost V 4 bases and J 4 bases; bases outside gene matches: 8. CDR3 in amino acids: CASSISGQSYNEQFF. In nucleotides, the CDR3 is TGCGCCAGCAGCATCTCGGGACAGAGTTACAATGAGCAGTTCTTC.

The genes are TRBV7-6 and TRBJ1-5; D gene unclear. The CDR3 is 14 amino acids. The V gene lost 2 bases and the J gene lost 2 bases, with 7 bases spanning the gap. Per germline, CDR1 SGHVS and CDR2 FNYEAQ. CDR3 sequence (DNA): TGTGCCAGCAGCTTAACCGCGGGCAATCAGCCCCAGCATTTT. This codes for CASSLTAGNQPQHF.

This clone was observed a handful of times. The chain carries TRBV19 and TRBJ1-2, with a tentative D call TRBD1 (5 bases). CDR1 and CDR2 from the germline V gene are LNHDA and SQIVND (reference sequence). The CDR3 runs 15 residues. The V and J ends lost 7 bases and 0 bases respectively, with 15 bases between them. Written as DNA, the CDR3 is TGTGCCAGTAACCCTGCGGGGGGAGCTAACTATGGCTACACCTTC. It translates to CASNPAGGANYGYTF.

The chain joins TRBV28 to TRBJ1-3, with 9 bases aligning to TRBD1. The CDR3 runs to 15 residues. The trim removed 4 bases at V and 4 bases at J, leaving 5 bases unmatched. The V gene's germline CDR1 is MDHEN and CDR2 SYDVKM. The CDR3 region has the DNA TGTGCCAGCAGTTGGAACAGGGGGCCCGGAAACACCATATATTTT. Translation gives CASSWNRGPGNTIYF.

The rearrangement uses TRBV10-3 and TRBJ2-7; 9 bases agree with TRBD2. The V gene's germline CDR1 is ENHRY and CDR2 SYGVKD. With 6 bases clipped from V and 2 bases from J, the junction kept 8 bases outside the gene matches. The CDR3 sequence is 15 residues long. The CDR3 region is CAIRGSTSGTYEQYF. The CDR3 DNA reads as TGTGCCATCAGGGGCTCGACTAGCGGAACCTACGAGCAGTACTTC.

The chain carries TRBV28 and TRBJ1-5, with 7 bases that match TRBD1. Losses at the gene ends were 7 bases for V and 4 bases for J; bases not matched to a gene: 4. The CDR3 has 13 residues. CDR1 is MDHEN, CDR2 SYDVKM, per germline. The CDR3 here is CASIGQVNQPQHF. CDR3 coding DNA: TGTGCCAGCATTGGACAGGTGAATCAGCCCCAGCATTTT.

The V gene is TRBV28, the J gene TRBJ1-5, with 7 bases lining up with TRBD1. The CDR3 has 16 residues. Germline CDR1 and CDR2: MDHEN and SYDVKM. V dropped 2 bases and J dropped 2; count of bases not matched to a gene: 6. The DNA of the CDR3 is TGTGCCAGCAGTTTAAGGGCAGGGGGAGGCAATCAGCCCCAGCATTTT. Translation: CASSLRAGGGNQPQHF.

The rearrangement links TRBV5-4 to TRBJ2-3; no firm D call. Germline CDR1 and CDR2: SGHNT and YYREEE (reference sequence). Trimming took off 1 base at V and 6 bases at J, with 6 bases between the two ends. This CDR3 spans 12 amino acids. CDR3 residues: CASSLISDTQYF. In nucleotides, the CDR3 is TGTGCCAGCAGCTTGATTAGTGATACGCAGTATTTT.

The rearrangement joins TRBV2 to TRBJ2-3, with 12 bases fitting TRBD2. The CDR3 totals 17 residues. Per the germline V gene, CDR1 is SNHLY and CDR2 is FYNNEI. V gave up 3 bases and J gave up 0 bases; unmatched junction bases: 4. DNA of the CDR3: TGTGCCAGCAGTGATCTAGCGGGGGGGACTAGCACAGATACGCAGTATTTT. Protein: CASSDLAGGTSTDTQYF.

The rearrangement joins TRBV18 to TRBJ2-3; D perhaps matches TRBD2 (5 bases). The V gene lost 2 bases and the J gene lost 0 bases, with 9 bases spanning the gap. This CDR3 spans 15 amino acids. Per germline, CDR1 KGHSH and CDR2 LQKENI. The CDR3 spells CASSPTAASTDTQYF. CDR3 nucleotides: TGTGCCAGCTCACCAACAGCGGCTAGCACAGATACGCAGTATTTT.

The V gene is TRBV7-3, the J gene TRBJ1-1; D gene unclear. Trimming stripped 1 base from V and 2 bases from J, with 5 bases between. Per the germline V gene, CDR1 is SGHTA and CDR2 is FQGTGA. This CDR3 is built from 13 residues. CDR3 bases: TGTGCCAGCAGCTTAAGTGAAAACACTGAAGCTTTCTTT. Protein sequence: CASSLSENTEAFF.

The chain is built from TRBV4-3 and TRBJ1-3; no definite D call. V shed 0 bases and J shed 0 bases, with 9 bases lying between them. Per the germline V gene, CDR1 is LGHNA and CDR2 is YSLEER. This CDR3 contains 16 residues. DNA of the CDR3: TGCGCCAGCAGCCAAGATCCGGTTAGCTCTGGAAACACCATATATTTT. Protein: CASSQDPVSSGNTIYF.

This clone was seen a few times. This chain joins TRBV29-1 and TRBJ2-7; 8 nucleotides match TRBD1. Germline CDR1 reads SQVTM; CDR2 reads ANQGSEA. The CDR3 is 13 amino acids. The J segment lost 3 bases and the V segment lost 6 bases, leaving 7 bases of the junction unmatched. The CDR3: CSVRTGQIYEQYF. CDR3 sequence (DNA): TGCAGCGTCCGGACAGGGCAGATCTACGAGCAGTACTTC.

The chain recombines TRBV28 with TRBJ1-1; D remains ambiguous. CDR1 and CDR2 (germline): MDHEN, SYDVKM. Trimming stripped 2 bases from V and 5 bases from J, with 6 bases between. The length of the CDR3 is 12 residues. The CDR3 sequence: CASSLIRTEAFF. In DNA, the CDR3 is TGTGCCAGCAGTTTAATCCGGACTGAAGCTTTCTTT.

This chain links TRBV4-1 with TRBJ1-4, with D possibly TRBD1 on 6 matching bases. With 1 base removed from V and 2 bases from J, the gap between germline ends came to 14 bases. Per germline, CDR1 MGHRA and CDR2 YSYEKL. CDR3 length equals 17 residues. CDR3 sequence (DNA): TGCGCCAGCAGCCAAGTGGGGCCGGGGGCGACTAATGAAAAACTGTTTTTT. The encoded protein is CASSQVGPGATNEKLFF.

V usage is TRBV5-1 and J usage is TRBJ2-5; 8 bases are shared with TRBD1. The CDR3 runs 13 residues. Germline V CDR1 and CDR2: SGHRS, YFSETQ. With V trimmed by 3 bases and J by 4 bases, 2 bases remained unmatched. For the CDR3, the DNA is TGCGCCAGCAGCTCGGGACAGGCAGAGACCCAGTACTTC. The encoded protein is CASSSGQAETQYF.